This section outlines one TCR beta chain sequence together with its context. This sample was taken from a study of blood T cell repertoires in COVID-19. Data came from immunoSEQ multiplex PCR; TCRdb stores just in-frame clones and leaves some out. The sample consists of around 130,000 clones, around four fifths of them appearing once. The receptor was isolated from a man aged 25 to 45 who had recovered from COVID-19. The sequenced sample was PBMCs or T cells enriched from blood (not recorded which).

CDR3 sequence reads: CATSDPGTGWDSPLHF. The CDR3, as DNA: TGTGCCACCAGTGATCCCGGGACAGGGTGGGATTCACCCCTCCACTTT. The chain is built from TRBV24-1 and TRBJ1-6; 9 bases agree with TRBD1. The J segment lost 8 bases and the V segment lost 3 bases, leaving 7 bases of the junction unmatched. From germline, CDR1 is KGHDR and CDR2 SFDVKD. The CDR3 sequence is 16 residues long.